The clone carrying this TCR beta chain has a handful of counts. Its cognate antigen is unknown. CDR3 size: 13 residues. Trimming cost V 4 bases and J 8 bases; bases outside gene matches: 4. Germline V gene lookup returns CDR1 MGHDK and CDR2 SYGVNS. The source of the sample is a study of shared clonotypes between healthy human individuals. Overall study: The study used three CD4 naive, three CD4 memory, two CD8 naive and one CD8 memory plate per donor. General observations from the study: All-four-donor shared clonotypes had higher generation probabilities than non-shared clonotypes did.

An assay was performed, and its level was deep. The authors' processing: ImmunoSEQ junction-only sequences lacked quality scores, so their filtering differed. Assay used: immunoSEQ multiplex PCR; TCRdb lists only in-frame clones, some missing. V and J calls and clone size are given by that table; D and trimming were obtained from the DNA. This table has about 2.5 million clones, less than 95% appearing once. The clonotype originates from a man between 18 and 35 years old in good health. Some clones in this sample may be carry-over from other donors' samples. The sample was naive CD4+ T cells from PBMCs. The subset is: CD45RA+ positively selected. This rearrangement joins TRBV25-1 to TRBJ1-4; 7 nucleotides line up with TRBD1. The CDR3 region has the DNA TGTGCCAGCAGTGGACAGGGTCGAGAAAAACTGTTTTTT. Translating it yields CASSGQGREKLFF.